Presented here are 28 T cell receptor beta chains from one specimen sequenced in a study of Ad26.COV2.S vaccination and SARS-CoV-2 variants. Treatment denoted: some 20 received Ad26.COV2.S at low or high dose, single or two shots; a few received placebo; per-sample allocation not given. Sampling took place 63 days after the first vaccine or placebo injection. Here immunoSEQ multiplex PCR was the method, and the copy in TCRdb shows in-frame clones only, minus some. The sample holds 410,000 or so clones, approximately 90% seen once. Here the sequenced sample was peripheral blood, taken in a trial of Ad26.COV2.S vaccine versus placebo. The origin of the receptors is a person between 18 and 60 years old who received the Ad26.COV2.S COVID-19 vaccine or a placebo.

J is TRBJ2-7 and V is TRBV19; D unresolved. V lost 7 bases, J lost 1 base, and 11 bases lay in between. The CDR3 covers 13 residues. Germline CDR1 reads LNHDA; CDR2 reads SQIVND (reference sequence). This CDR3 reads CASMSTDSYEQYF. The DNA for the CDR3 is TGTGCCAGTATGTCGACGGATTCCTACGAGCAGTACTTC. Full variable domain (rest looked up from reference TRBV19 and TRBJ2-7): DGGITQSPKYLFRKEGQNVTLSCEQNLNHDAMYWYRQDPGQGLRLIYYSQIVNDFQKGDIAEGYSVSREKKESFPLTVTSAQKNPTAFYLCASMSTDSYEQYFGPGTRLTVT.

The chain couples TRBV7-6 to TRBJ2-1; 13 bases map to TRBD2. The V and J ends lost 1 base and 9 bases, in that order; junction bases with no gene match: 6. The length of the CDR3 is 16 residues. Germline V gene data show CDR1 as SGHVS and CDR2 as FNYEAQ. CDR3 nucleotide sequence: TGTGCCAGCAGCTTAGGGACTAGCGGGAGTGGCGGTGAGCAGTTCTTC. It codes for CASSLGTSGSGGEQFF.

This sequence joins TRBV5-1 and TRBJ1-5; D call uncertain. The CDR3 length is 13 residues. The germline CDR1 and CDR2 sequences are SGHRS and YFSETQ. V lost 0 bases, J lost 3 bases, and 4 bases lay in between. CDR3 nucleotide sequence: TGCGCCAGCAGCTTGGGACTCAATCAGCCCCAGCATTTT. Encoded protein: CASSLGLNQPQHF.

This chain links TRBV19 with TRBJ1-1; 8 nucleotides align to TRBD1. Germline V gene data show CDR1 as LNHDA and CDR2 as SQIVND (reference sequence). The CDR3 has 16 residues. V lost 5 bases to trimming and J lost 4 bases; unmatched junction nucleotides: 12. The CDR3 region has the DNA TGTGCCAGTAGTGTGGAGGTTTTCAGGGGGCCCACTGAAGCTTTCTTT. The encoded protein is CASSVEVFRGPTEAFF.

The chain carries TRBV28 and TRBJ2-7, with D uncertain. The V end lost 7 bases, the J end lost 2 bases, and 6 bases lay between the germline ends. This CDR3 has 11 amino acids. Germline CDR1 and CDR2: MDHEN and SYDVKM. CDR3 in DNA: TGTGCCAGCACTAGAACCTACGAGCAGTACTTC. Protein: CASTRTYEQYF.

The V and J genes are TRBV7-9 and TRBJ1-1; 8 bases line up with TRBD1. This CDR3 contains 14 residues. Germline V gene lookup returns CDR1 SEHNR and CDR2 FQNEAQ (reference sequence). Trimming took 5 bases from V and 9 from J; bases not matched to a gene: 11. This CDR3 reads CASSLGQGSKKAFF. The DNA for the CDR3 is TGTGCCAGCAGCCTTGGACAGGGTTCGAAGAAAGCTTTCTTT.

The chain has TRBV6-4 and TRBJ2-5; 11 nucleotides match TRBD2. This CDR3 has 15 amino acids. The V gene end was trimmed by 3 bases and the J gene end by 2 bases; junction bases not matched to a gene: 2. Germline V lookup: CDR1 MRHNA, CDR2 SNTAGT. CDR3 bases: TGTGCCAGCAGTGAGACTAGCGGGGCTCAAGAGACCCAGTACTTC. Its protein is CASSETSGAQETQYF.

The chain uses TRBV4-3 and TRBJ2-7; 7 bases are shared with TRBD2. The germline V gene encodes CDR1 LGHNA and CDR2 YSLEER. The V and J ends lost 1 base and 2 bases, in that order; junction bases with no gene match: 5. CDR3 length: 15 amino acids. The CDR3 here is CASSQGLAAAYEQYF. Written as DNA, the CDR3 is TGCGCCAGCAGCCAAGGTCTAGCGGCCGCCTACGAGCAGTACTTC.

This chain links TRBV5-4 with TRBJ2-2, with TRBD2 matching over 9 bases. CDR1 and CDR2 (germline): SGHNT, YYREEE (reference sequence). Trimming removed 0 bases from V and 6 bases from J; junction bases left unmatched: 3. This CDR3 is 15 amino acids long. The DNA for the CDR3 is TGTGCCAGCAGCTTGGTAGCGGGAGTTCCCGGGGAGCTGTTTTTT. Translation gives CASSLVAGVPGELFF. Supplemented by reference TRBV5-4 and TRBJ2-2, the full variable domain reads ETGVTQSPTHLIKTRGQQVTLRCSSQSGHNTVSWYQQALGQGPQFIFQYYREEENGRGNFPPRFSGLQFPNYSSELNVNALELDDSALYLCASSLVAGVPGELFFGEGSRLTVL.

The gene calls are TRBV6-2 or TRBV6-3 and TRBJ2-2; 9 nucleotides line up with TRBD1. With 4 bases clipped from V and 5 bases from J, the junction kept 17 bases outside the gene matches. The CDR3 is 19 residues long. Germline V gene sequence: CDR1 MNHEY, CDR2 SVGEGT. This CDR3 is CASSWGRSPGTGRTGELFF. DNA for the CDR3: TGTGCCAGCAGTTGGGGCCGTAGCCCCGGGACAGGGAGGACCGGGGAGCTGTTTTTT.

The genes are TRBV7-2 and TRBJ1-4; D perhaps matches TRBD1 (5 bases). The CDR3 has 13 amino acids. Trimming left V 7 bases short and J 7 bases short, with 13 bases between. Germline values: CDR1 SGHTA, CDR2 FQGNSA. The CDR3 region has the DNA TGTGCCAGCAAAACGGCCGGGGCTGAAAAACTGTTTTTT. It specifies CASKTAGAEKLFF.

V usage is TRBV7-9 and J usage is TRBJ1-1; TRBD1 might be the D (6 bases). The V end lost 1 base, the J end lost 3 bases, and 15 bases lay between the germline ends. CDR1 is SEHNR and CDR2 is FQNEAQ in the germline V gene (reference sequence). The CDR3 extends over 16 amino acids. The CDR3 sequence is CASSLGLRGRDTEAFF. In DNA, the CDR3 is TGTGCCAGCAGCTTAGGGCTCCGGGGGCGAGACACTGAAGCTTTCTTT. Full variable domain (missing parts from reference TRBV7-9 and TRBJ1-1): DTGVSQNPRHKITKRGQNVTFRCDPISEHNRLYWYRQTLGQGPEFLTYFQNEAQLEKSRLLSDRFSAERPKGSFSTLEIQRTEQGDSAMYLCASSLGLRGRDTEAFFGQGTRLTVV.

The chain employs TRBV20-1 and TRBJ2-3; D remains ambiguous. The germline CDR1 and CDR2 sequences are DFQATT and SNEGSKA (reference sequence). The length of the CDR3 is 14 residues. Trimming shortened V by 3 bases and J by 0 bases, and 10 bases separated the two germline ends. The CDR3 here is CSASLGVSTDTQYF. The CDR3 DNA reads TGCAGTGCTAGTCTCGGAGTTAGCACAGATACGCAGTATTTT.

As concerns this clone: Other DNA sequences in this specimen translate into the identical CDR3. V usage is TRBV30 and J usage is TRBJ2-3, with D possibly TRBD2 on 5 matching bases. The CDR3 extends over 13 amino acids. Germline V lookup: CDR1 GTSNPN, CDR2 SVGIG (reference sequence). Between the trimmed V and J ends, which lost 0 bases and 4 bases, there was a span of 8 bases. The CDR3 region has the DNA TGTGCCTGGAGTGTACGGGGTTCAGATACGCAGTATTTT. The encoded protein is CAWSVRGSDTQYF.

This chain links TRBV3-1 (or the pseudogene TRBV3-2) with TRBJ1-5; TRBD1 is a possible D gene (6 bases). Germline lookup yields CDR1 LGHDT and CDR2 YNNKEL (reference sequence). CDR3 length: 16 residues. With 0 bases removed from V and 7 bases from J, the gap between germline ends came to 16 bases. CDR3 coding DNA: TGTGCCAGCAGCCAAGATGGACTCGGGGGCAGACAGCCCCAGCATTTT. It codes for CASSQDGLGGRQPQHF.

This chain connects TRBV19 to TRBJ2-3; D unclear. Trimming shortened V by 2 bases and J by 4 bases, and 4 bases separated the two germline ends. Germline V gene lookup returns CDR1 LNHDA and CDR2 SQIVND (reference sequence). CDR3 size: 12 residues. CDR3 protein: CASSIWADTQYF. CDR3 bases: TGTGCCAGTAGTATATGGGCAGATACGCAGTATTTT. Full variable domain (remainder filled in from reference TRBV19 and TRBJ2-3): DGGITQSPKYLFRKEGQNVTLSCEQNLNHDAMYWYRQDPGQGLRLIYYSQIVNDFQKGDIAEGYSVSREKKESFPLTVTSAQKNPTAFYLCASSIWADTQYFGPGTRLTVL.

The chain has TRBV28 and TRBJ2-1; 12 bases agree with TRBD1. This CDR3 is 15 amino acids long. Germline V gene data show CDR1 as MDHEN and CDR2 as SYDVKM. Losses at the gene ends were 5 bases for V and 7 bases for J; bases not matched to a gene: 6. CDR3 nucleotides: TGTGCCAGCAGTACTCCGGGACAGGGGGCGAATGAGCAGTTCTTC. It encodes CASSTPGQGANEQFF. Supplemented by reference TRBV28 and TRBJ2-1, the full variable domain reads DVKVTQSSRYLVKRTGEKVFLECVQDMDHENMFWYRQDPGLGLRLIYFSYDVKMKEKGDIPEGYSVSREKKERFSLILESASTNQTSMYLCASSTPGQGANEQFFGPGTRLTVL.

The chain joins TRBV5-1 to TRBJ1-3; TRBD1 might be the D (5 bases). CDR1 and CDR2 (germline): SGHRS, YFSETQ. V lost 1 base to trimming and J lost 0 bases, with 14 bases between them. This CDR3 is 17 amino acids long. The CDR3 region has the DNA TGCGCCAGCAGCTTGCGGGGGAACCCAAACTCTGGAAACACCATATATTTT. This encodes CASSLRGNPNSGNTIYF.

The chain couples TRBV28 to TRBJ2-3, with D possibly being TRBD1 or TRBD2 (6 bases each). V lost 6 bases and J lost 5, with 18 bases in between. The V gene's germline CDR1 is MDHEN and CDR2 SYDVKM. The CDR3 is made up of 15 amino acids. The CDR3 nucleotides read TGTGCCAGCAGGTGGGGGGCTAGCGCTGGAGATACGCAGTATTTT. It codes for CASRWGASAGDTQYF.

V is TRBV5-4 and J is TRBJ2-7; D may correspond to TRBD1 or TRBD2 (5 bases each). Trimming took off 0 bases at V and 2 bases at J, with 21 bases between the two ends. Germline values: CDR1 SGHNT, CDR2 YYREEE (reference sequence). CDR3 length: 18 residues. The CDR3 nucleotides are TGTGCCAGCAGCTTGGTTTCGCGTCCCCGGGACCCACCCTACGAGCAGTACTTC. Its translation is CASSLVSRPRDPPYEQYF.

The chain uses TRBV2 and TRBJ2-2; tentatively, D is TRBD2 (5 bases). The germline gives CDR1 SNHLY, CDR2 FYNNEI. There are 14 residues in the CDR3. The ends were cut back, 4 bases at V and 6 bases at J, with 12 bases in the middle. The CDR3 sequence: CASSALTSSGELFF. The CDR3 bases are TGTGCCAGCAGTGCACTCACTAGTTCCGGGGAGCTGTTTTTT. The full variable domain, with the rest looked up from reference TRBV2 and TRBJ2-2, is EPEVTQTPSHQVTQMGQEVILRCVPISNHLYFYWYRQILGQKVEFLVSFYNNEISEKSEIFDDQFSVERPDGSNFTLKIRSTKLEDSAMYFCASSALTSSGELFFGEGSRLTVL.

V usage is TRBV15 and J usage is TRBJ2-7; the match to TRBD1 covers 9 bases. CDR1 is LNHNV, CDR2 YYDKDF, per germline (reference sequence). The CDR3 loop spans 14 amino acids. V dropped 4 bases and J dropped 2; count of bases not matched to a gene: 3. The chain's CDR3 is CATSKDRGPYEQYF. The CDR3 DNA reads TGTGCCACCAGCAAGGACAGGGGACCCTACGAGCAGTACTTC.

This clone was observed once. The chain couples TRBV28 to TRBJ2-5; D is tentatively TRBD1 or TRBD2 (5 bases each). The CDR3 loop spans 15 amino acids. The germline V and J ends were trimmed by 6 bases and 0 bases, with 14 bases remaining between them. Germline V gene lookup returns CDR1 MDHEN and CDR2 SYDVKM. As DNA, the CDR3 is TGTGCCAGCAGCCGGGACGGACTGTACCAAGAGACCCAGTACTTC. Residues: CASSRDGLYQETQYF.

In its sample, this clone was seen a few times. The gene calls are TRBV5-4 and TRBJ2-1; 13 bases are shared with TRBD2. The CDR3 sequence is 15 residues long. J was trimmed by 9 bases and V by 4 bases; bases with no gene match: 7. Germline CDR1 and CDR2: SGHNT and YYREEE (reference sequence). CDR3 residues: CASSGGTSGRGEQFF. Written as DNA, the CDR3 is TGTGCCAGCAGCGGTGGTACTAGCGGGAGGGGTGAGCAGTTCTTC. The variable domain in full, with the rest retrieved from reference TRBV5-4 and TRBJ2-1, is ETGVTQSPTHLIKTRGQQVTLRCSSQSGHNTVSWYQQALGQGPQFIFQYYREEENGRGNFPPRFSGLQFPNYSSELNVNALELDDSALYLCASSGGTSGRGEQFFGPGTRLTVL.

The rearrangement uses TRBV6-5 and TRBJ1-6, with D uncertain. The CDR3 is 16 amino acids. The germline V gene encodes CDR1 MNHEY and CDR2 SVGAGI. V was cut by 3 bases and J by 9 bases, with 18 bases left in between. The CDR3 coding sequence is TGTGCCAGCAGTTATGGGTTCGAGACCCCGGGTTCACCCCTCCACTTT. It translates to CASSYGFETPGSPLHF.

The CDR3 sequence: CASSKAGTSGSYEQYF. The CDR3 nucleotides read TGTGCCAGTAGTAAAGCCGGGACTAGCGGTTCTTACGAGCAGTACTTC. The chain joins TRBV19 to TRBJ2-7; 11 nucleotides agree with TRBD2. Trimming at V came to 4 bases and at J to 4 bases, leaving 9 bases not matched to a gene. This CDR3 has 16 residues. CDR1 and CDR2 (germline): LNHDA, SQIVND (reference sequence).

The chain combines TRBV19 with TRBJ1-5; no definite D call. CDR1 is LNHDA, CDR2 SQIVND, per germline (reference sequence). The CDR3 has 13 residues. V lost 6 bases to trimming and J lost 6 bases, with 12 bases between them. CDR3 DNA sequence: TGTGCCAGTAGGTCGACGGGGAGTCAGCCCCAGCATTTT. Translated: CASRSTGSQPQHF.

The chain has TRBV6-5 and TRBJ2-3; 13 nucleotides align to TRBD2. With 7 bases clipped from V and 5 bases from J, the junction kept 6 bases outside the gene matches. The CDR3 is 15 amino acids. Germline lookup yields CDR1 MNHEY and CDR2 SVGAGI. The CDR3 sequence is CASNGLAGDGDTQYF. The CDR3 nucleotides are TGTGCCAGCAACGGACTAGCGGGAGATGGAGATACGCAGTATTTT.